The sequence of this T cell receptor beta chain was determined in a study of cytomegalovirus exposure and HLA in healthy donors. Whole-study findings and limits: The authors later linked a missense DCLRE1C variant to TCR beta V- and J-gene trimming.

The primer mix had 60 Vbeta and 13 Jbeta primers. The data were produced by immunoSEQ multiplex PCR, yet TCRdb's version contains in-frame clones alone and is incomplete. The data contain about 160,000 clones, approximately 81% of them singletons. This clone was observed a single time. Its antigen is still unknown. The V gene lost 3 bases and the J gene lost 4 bases, with 7 bases spanning the gap. This CDR3 is 13 amino acids long. The germline CDR1 and CDR2 sequences are LGHNA and YNFKEQ. Material: PBMCs. The sequence was collected from a young man in good health and CMV-seronegative. V usage is TRBV4-2 and J usage is TRBJ1-3, with D perhaps matching TRBD1 (6 bases). CDR3 region: CASSQDRGNTIYF. DNA for the CDR3: TGTGCCAGCAGCCAGGACAGAGGAAACACCATATATTTT.